This T cell receptor beta chain was captured by sequencing in a study of regulatory T cells in long-lasting Graves disease. The overall study: Antithyroid drugs had been taken by newly diagnosed Graves' patients for under 3 months.

Library construction for TCR beta used iRepertoire HTBI primers and Arm-PCR of CDR3 regions. From the multiplex PCR reads, TCRdb called clonotypes with MiXCR, one entry per CDR3 protein. Of hundreds of thousands of distinct CDR3 sequences listed, roughly 13% are singletons. Whole-study results and caveats: Persistent Graves' patients showed a TCR diversity that was lower than that of newly diagnosed ones.

Of note for this clonotype: Its antigen remains unidentified.

CDR1 is LGHNA and CDR2 is YNFKEQ in the germline V gene. The CDR3 contains 15 residues. The V and J ends lost 1 base and 6 bases respectively, with 15 bases between them. As for time point: newly diagnosed GD, antithyroid drugs for less than 3 months. TCR sequences were obtained from RNA taken from PBMCs. The sample was also reused in another study, on T cells in Graves' hyperthyroidism and ophthalmopathy. That study adds: Exclusion of a patient resulted from uncontrolled infection, other autoimmune disease, pregnancy or lactation.

The chain links TRBV4-2 to TRBJ1-2; D gene uncertain. The receptor was isolated from a man under 40 with Graves disease. The specimen comprised peripheral blood mononuclear cells (PBMCs), sampled at new diagnosis, from a patient treated with antithyroid drugs. Here the CDR3 DNA reads TGTGCCAGCAGCCAAGGGTCAGGCGAAACGGATGGCTACACCTTC. This codes for CASSQGSGETDGYTF.